These 18 T cell receptor beta chains originate from one sample sequenced in a study of shared clonotypes between healthy human individuals (dated by TCRdb to between 2020 and 2021). The library was generated by the immunoSEQ multiplex PCR assay. Drawn from immuneACCESS, this table holds only the in-frame rearrangements with V and J called that TCRdb kept. Clones are partly lost; checked studies trace under half to an unresolved V gene and leave the rest unexplained. The sample table records some 2 million clones; about 95% of these occur just once. 0.13% of the sample lies in the top ten. Input material: naive CD4+ T cells sorted from blood. Reading the label with the study, this specimen's cell subset or site is: CD45RA+ positively selected. These receptors all come from a young man in good health.

The chain links TRBV7-2 to TRBJ2-7, with 8 positions matching TRBD2. Germline assignment: CDR1 SGHTA and CDR2 FQGNSA. The length of the CDR3 is 16 residues. V lost 1 base and J lost 6; bases outside the gene matches: 11. CDR3 sequence reads: CASSLESFAGGGEQYF. CDR3 coding DNA: TGTGCCAGCAGCTTAGAGTCCTTTGCGGGAGGAGGCGAGCAGTACTTC. Complete variable domain (other parts from reference TRBV7-2 and TRBJ2-7): GAGVSQSPSNKVTEKGKDVELRCDPISGHTALYWYRQSLGQGLEFLIYFQGNSAPDKSGLPSDRFSAERTGGSVSTLTIQRTQQEDSAVYLCASSLESFAGGGEQYFGPGTRLTVT.

The rearrangement links TRBV29-1 to TRBJ1-1; D is undetermined. Per the germline V gene, CDR1 is SQVTM and CDR2 is ANQGSEA. Trimming pared 6 bases from V and 4 bases from J, leaving 15 bases between. The CDR3 contains 13 residues. The CDR3 here is CSVDGPPVTEAFF. The CDR3 nucleotides are TGCAGCGTAGACGGGCCCCCTGTCACTGAAGCTTTCTTT.

The rearrangement uses TRBV4-3 and TRBJ2-1; no clear D gene. The CDR3 spans 13 residues. Germline V gives CDR1 LGHNA, CDR2 YSLEER. The ends were cut back, 1 base at V and 6 bases at J, with 7 bases in the middle. In DNA, the CDR3 is TGCGCCAGCAGCCAAGTTATCTCCAATGAGCAGTTCTTC. Its translation is CASSQVISNEQFF.

This chain links TRBV19 with TRBJ2-3; D might be TRBD1 (7 bases). Between the trimmed V and J ends, which lost 8 bases and 3 bases, there was a span of 15 bases. Germline loops: CDR1 LNHDA, CDR2 SQIVND (reference sequence). The CDR3 consists of 14 residues. The DNA of the CDR3 is TGTGCCAGTCGCATGACAGGGACTACAGATACGCAGTATTTT. Amino acid sequence: CASRMTGTTDTQYF.

This chain uses TRBV11-2 with TRBJ2-7, with 7 bases fitting TRBD2. The CDR3 length is 15 residues. Per germline, CDR1 SGHAT and CDR2 FQNNGV. The trim removed 0 bases at V and 3 bases at J, leaving 5 bases unmatched. This CDR3 is CASSLETGGIYEQYF. The CDR3 bases are TGTGCCAGCAGCTTAGAGACGGGGGGTATCTACGAGCAGTACTTC. Using reference TRBV11-2 and TRBJ2-7 for the parts outside the CDR3, the full variable domain is EAGVAQSPRYKIIEKRQSVAFWCNPISGHATLYWYQQILGQGPKLLIQFQNNGVVDDSQLPKDRFSAERLKGVDSTLKIQPAKLEDSAVYLCASSLETGGIYEQYFGPGTRLTVT.

V and J are TRBV6-1 and TRBJ1-2, with D perhaps TRBD1 (5 bases). The ends were cut back, 5 bases at V and 8 bases at J, with 12 bases in the middle. The CDR3 length is 12 residues. CDR1 is MNHNS and CDR2 is SASEGT in the germline V gene. As DNA, the CDR3 is TGTGCCAGCAGTCCCCCTGACAGCGGCTACACCTTC. This codes for CASSPPDSGYTF.

On this clone itself: Other nucleotide sequences in the sample specify the same CDR3. V is TRBV30 and J is TRBJ1-1; the match to TRBD1 covers 9 bases. This CDR3 is built from 14 residues. After removal of 0 bases from V and 4 bases from J, the junction contained 3 bases not matched to a gene. The germline CDR1 and CDR2 sequences are GTSNPN and SVGIG (reference sequence). The CDR3 region is CAWSVPGQGTEAFF. The CDR3 region has the DNA TGTGCCTGGAGTGTCCCGGGACAGGGCACTGAAGCTTTCTTT.

V usage is TRBV7-2 and J usage is TRBJ1-2; D perhaps matches TRBD1 (6 bases). There are 13 residues in the CDR3. The germline V and J ends were trimmed by 5 bases and 4 bases, with 11 bases remaining between them. CDR1 is SGHTA, CDR2 FQGNSA, per germline. The CDR3 loop is CASSPAGVYGYTF. Here the CDR3 DNA reads TGTGCCAGCAGCCCCGCAGGGGTCTATGGCTACACCTTC.

V is TRBV18 and J is TRBJ2-5; tentative D call: TRBD2 (6 bases). Trimming stripped 5 bases from V and 6 bases from J, with 10 bases between. Germline V gene lookup returns CDR1 KGHSH and CDR2 LQKENI. The CDR3 covers 12 residues. CDR3 residues: CASSSGRQTQYF. The CDR3 nucleotides are TGTGCCAGCTCATCAGGGAGGCAGACCCAGTACTTC.

This sequence joins TRBV5-6 and TRBJ1-1; D perhaps matches TRBD1 (5 bases). Trimming removed 4 bases from V and 1 base from J, with 17 bases in between. Germline V gene lookup returns CDR1 SGHDT and CDR2 YYEEEE. This CDR3 has 16 amino acids. The CDR3 reads CASSIGARRTNTEAFF. DNA for the CDR3: TGTGCCAGCAGCATAGGGGCCCGGCGGACGAACACTGAAGCTTTCTTT. Complete variable domain (other parts from reference TRBV5-6 and TRBJ1-1): DAGVTQSPTHLIKTRGQQVTLRCSPKSGHDTVSWYQQALGQGPQFIFQYYEEEERQRGNFPDRFSGHQFPNYSSELNVNALLLGDSALYLCASSIGARRTNTEAFFGQGTRLTVV.

The gene calls are TRBV11-2 and TRBJ2-2; possibly TRBD1 or TRBD2 for D (6 bases each). The CDR3 contains 14 residues. CDR1 SGHAT and CDR2 FQNNGV come from the germline V gene. Trimming left V 3 bases short and J 6 bases short, with 11 bases between. The CDR3 spells CASSFVGGAGELFF. The CDR3 coding sequence is TGTGCCAGCAGCTTTGTCGGGGGCGCCGGGGAGCTGTTTTTT.

V gene TRBV5-4 combines with J gene TRBJ1-4, with a weak D call TRBD1 (5 bases). CDR3 length: 14 residues. In germline, CDR1 is SGHNT, CDR2 YYREEE (reference sequence). The germline V and J ends were trimmed by 5 bases and 4 bases, with 12 bases remaining between them. The CDR3 bases are TGTGCCAGCAGTACGGACACGTATAATGAAAAACTGTTTTTT. This encodes CASSTDTYNEKLFF.

The J gene is TRBJ2-3, the V gene TRBV21-1; TRBD2, as called in the table, went unchecked against the DNA. TRBV21-1 is assigned pseudogene status. CDR3 length: 17 residues. The CDR3 sequence: CASSKDLATLSTDTQYF. Here the CDR3 DNA reads TGTGCCAGCAGCAAAGATCTTGCGACTCTATCCACAGATACGCAGTATTTT.

V gene TRBV5-1 combines with J gene TRBJ1-1; TRBD1 is a possible D gene (5 bases). This CDR3 has 15 residues. V gave up 4 bases and J gave up 0 bases, with 13 bases separating them. Germline CDR1 SGHRS, CDR2 YFSETQ. The CDR3 loop is CASSPVGEVNTEAFF. CDR3 in DNA: TGCGCCAGCAGCCCCGTAGGGGAGGTGAACACTGAAGCTTTCTTT.

V gene TRBV6-4 combines with J gene TRBJ2-1; 7 nucleotides match TRBD2. CDR3 length: 15 residues. From germline, CDR1 is MRHNA and CDR2 SNTAGT. V was clipped by 8 bases and J by 9 bases; unmatched bases: 16. This chain's CDR3 is CASSPRWGGPAEQFF. CDR3 nucleotides: TGTGCCAGCTCCCCTCGTTGGGGAGGGCCTGCTGAGCAGTTCTTC.

The chain combines TRBV10-3 with TRBJ1-3; 8 bases fit TRBD1. Germline values: CDR1 ENHRY, CDR2 SYGVKD. CDR3 length equals 18 residues. The J segment lost 3 bases and the V segment lost 3 bases, leaving 13 bases of the junction unmatched. Here the CDR3 reads CAISDHSDRAIFGNTIYF. In DNA, the CDR3 is TGTGCCATCAGTGACCATTCGGACAGGGCAATCTTTGGAAACACCATATATTTT.

This rearrangement joins TRBV2 to TRBJ2-1; D remains unclear. Germline CDR1 and CDR2: SNHLY and FYNNEI. V lost 4 bases and J 7 bases, leaving 8 bases between the germline ends. The CDR3 consists of 12 residues. CDR3 DNA: TGTGCCAGCAGTGGGTATGGGAATGAGCAGTTCTTC. It translates to CASSGYGNEQFF.

The chain is built from TRBV2 and TRBJ2-7, with TRBD1 matching over 12 bases. CDR1 SNHLY and CDR2 FYNNEI come from the germline V gene. Losses at the gene ends were 8 bases for V and 5 bases for J; bases not matched to a gene: 10. The CDR3 runs to 15 residues. The CDR3 nucleotides read TGTGCCAGCTTCTCCCGGGACAGGGGGCGCAACGAGCAGTACTTC. Its translation is CASFSRDRGRNEQYF.